These 25 T cell receptor beta chains share one sample of origin, sequenced in a study of beta chain features in type 1 diabetes (dated by TCRdb to 2017 to 2018). Library preparation was by the immunoSEQ multiplex PCR assay. All of the isolated RNA was reverse transcribed with the High Capacity cDNA Reverse Transcription Kit, so expressed TCRB transcripts were sequenced. TCRdb took this table from immuneACCESS and kept in-frame rearrangements with V and J called. Such tables lack part of the clones; where checked against another copy, unresolved V genes explain under half of the gap, and the rest is unexplained. A total of just over 600,000 clones appear in this sample, 15% to 17% of them only once. The ten top clones hold around 0.1% of the sample. Sequenced: naive CD4+ T cells from blood. Interpreted using the paper, the cell subset or site label stands for: true naive CD4+ T cells. The receptors originated from a man aged 18 to 29 in good health.

In its sample, this clone was seen a few times. This sequence joins TRBV27 and TRBJ2-7, with 7 bases lining up with TRBD1. This CDR3 spans 15 amino acids. The ends lost 4 bases at V and 0 bases at J; junction bases unmatched: 6. Germline values: CDR1 MNHEY, CDR2 SMNVEV (reference sequence). Here the CDR3 reads CASSSDRISSYEQYF. CDR3 bases: TGTGCCAGCAGTTCGGACAGGATCAGCTCCTACGAGCAGTACTTC.

The chain has TRBV25-1 and TRBJ1-4, with D maybe TRBD1 (6 bases). In germline, CDR1 is MGHDK, CDR2 SYGVNS. V was shortened by 5 bases and J by 4 bases, with 8 bases between the two germline ends. This CDR3 has 13 residues. The CDR3 DNA is TGTGCCAGCAGTTACAGGGTTAATGAAAAACTGTTTTTT. Residues: CASSYRVNEKLFF.

This clone was observed a handful of times. The CDR3 DNA reads TGCAGCGGGACAGGGCCCTTTAATGAAAAACTGTTTTTT. Protein: CSGTGPFNEKLFF. This rearrangement joins TRBV29-1 to TRBJ1-4, with TRBD1 matching 8 bases. The CDR3 sequence is 13 residues long. Per germline, CDR1 SQVTM and CDR2 ANQGSEA. V was pared by 7 bases and J by 4 bases, with 5 bases of the junction left unmatched.

CDR3 sequence (DNA): TGTGCCAGCAGTGAAGTTCCGCCCGTCCCCCTCCACTTT. This sequence encodes CASSEVPPVPLHF. The chain joins TRBV2 to TRBJ1-6; unclear D gene. The length of the CDR3 is 13 residues. The germline V gene encodes CDR1 SNHLY and CDR2 FYNNEI. With 1 base removed from V and 13 bases from J, the gap between germline ends came to 11 bases.

The rearrangement joins TRBV30 to TRBJ2-5; a weak D match, TRBD2 (5 bases). This CDR3 has 12 amino acids. Trimming removed 0 bases from V and 5 bases from J, with 7 bases in between. Looked up from germline, CDR1 is GTSNPN and CDR2 is SVGIG (reference sequence). CDR3 amino acids: CAWSVLEETQYF. In nucleotides, the CDR3 is TGTGCCTGGAGTGTACTAGAGGAGACCCAGTACTTC.

In its sample, this clone was seen a few times. The V call is TRBV7-2, the J call TRBJ1-5; 7 positions agree with TRBD1. The CDR3 loop spans 15 amino acids. Germline CDR1 SGHTA, CDR2 FQGNSA. The V and J ends lost 5 bases and 0 bases, in that order; junction bases with no gene match: 4. CDR3 sequence: CASSTWTGSNQPQHF. The CDR3 coding sequence is TGTGCCAGCAGCACTTGGACAGGTAGCAATCAGCCCCAGCATTTT. Using reference TRBV7-2 and TRBJ1-5 for the parts outside the CDR3, the full variable domain is GAGVSQSPSNKVTEKGKDVELRCDPISGHTALYWYRQSLGQGLEFLIYFQGNSAPDKSGLPSDRFSAERTGGSVSTLTIQRTQQEDSAVYLCASSTWTGSNQPQHFGDGTRLSIL.

The V and J genes are TRBV4-1 and TRBJ2-5, with 7 bases identical to TRBD1. The CDR3 has 14 amino acids. After removal of 5 bases from V and 3 bases from J, the junction contained 6 bases not matched to a gene. Germline CDR1 reads MGHRA; CDR2 reads YSYEKL. CDR3 region: CASSYRGTEETQYF. DNA for the CDR3: TGCGCCAGCAGCTACAGAGGGACAGAAGAGACCCAGTACTTC.

In this sample, this clone turned up a few times. The rearrangement links TRBV7-9 to TRBJ1-1, with unresolved D. The CDR3 spans 14 residues. With 3 bases removed from V and 1 base from J, the gap between germline ends came to 9 bases. Germline CDR1 reads SEHNR; CDR2 reads FQNEAQ (reference sequence). CDR3 bases: TGTGCCAGCAGCTTGTTCGCAGAGAACACTGAAGCTTTCTTT. This codes for CASSLFAENTEAFF.

This clone was picked up a small number of times. The V and J genes are TRBV28 and TRBJ2-1; D remains ambiguous. This CDR3 is built from 13 residues. V gave up 5 bases and J gave up 5 bases, with 10 bases separating them. Germline-derived CDR1 and CDR2 are MDHEN and SYDVKM. CDR3 loop: CASSRNSNNEQFF. CDR3 nucleotide sequence: TGTGCCAGCAGTCGTAACAGCAACAATGAGCAGTTCTTC.

The gene calls are TRBV19 and TRBJ2-7, with TRBD1 matching over 9 bases. V dropped 7 bases and J dropped 5; count of bases not matched to a gene: 12. Germline CDR1 reads LNHDA; CDR2 reads SQIVND (reference sequence). The CDR3 is 15 amino acids. Here the CDR3 reads CASKVLGTGIHEQYF. CDR3 DNA sequence: TGTGCCAGTAAGGTTCTTGGGACAGGGATCCACGAGCAGTACTTC.

The chain carries TRBV6-1 and TRBJ1-2; unclear D gene. The V and J ends lost 8 bases and 2 bases respectively, with 12 bases between them. Germline-derived CDR1 and CDR2 are MNHNS and SASEGT. CDR3 size: 13 residues. CDR3 DNA sequence: TGTGCCAGCGGAGGGCAGGAGAACTATGGCTACACCTTC. This gives the protein CASGGQENYGYTF.

V and J are TRBV29-1 and TRBJ2-1; a possible D gene is TRBD2 (6 bases). The CDR3 runs to 14 residues. The ends were cut back, 5 bases at V and 0 bases at J, with 11 bases in the middle. The V gene's germline CDR1 is SQVTM and CDR2 ANQGSEA. CDR3 residues: CSVSAGGSYNEQFF. The CDR3 DNA sequence: TGCAGCGTTAGCGCCGGGGGCTCCTACAATGAGCAGTTCTTC.

The CDR3 DNA is TGCAGCGTCCCGGAGAGGGCAGGGCAAGAGACCCAGTACTTC. Its protein product is CSVPERAGQETQYF. The chain has TRBV29-1 and TRBJ2-5; the D call may be TRBD1 or TRBD2 (5 bases each). CDR1 SQVTM and CDR2 ANQGSEA come from the germline V gene. V lost 6 bases, J lost 2 bases, and 16 bases lay in between. This CDR3 is built from 14 residues.

This sequence joins TRBV5-6 and TRBJ2-6; 7 bases are shared with TRBD1. The CDR3 totals 19 residues. V lost 1 base, J lost 1 base, and 11 bases stayed unmatched. Germline V CDR1 and CDR2: SGHDT, YYEEEE. The CDR3 region is CASSLLTGSRISGANVLTF. CDR3 DNA sequence: TGTGCCAGCAGCTTGTTGACAGGGAGCCGTATATCTGGGGCCAACGTCCTGACTTTC.

This clone appeared a few times. The chain recombines TRBV6-5 with TRBJ1-5; D not resolved. V was shortened by 2 bases and J by 1 base, with 9 bases between the two germline ends. CDR3 length equals 15 residues. Germline V gene data show CDR1 as MNHEY and CDR2 as SVGAGI. The CDR3: CASSYGGASNQPQHF. CDR3 sequence (DNA): TGTGCCAGCAGTTACGGAGGCGCAAGCAATCAGCCCCAGCATTTT.

This clone was detected a few times. The chain employs TRBV27 and TRBJ1-2; TRBD1 might be the D (5 bases). From germline, CDR1 is MNHEY and CDR2 SMNVEV (reference sequence). Trimming pared 1 base from V and 6 bases from J, leaving 21 bases between. The CDR3 contains 17 residues. CDR3 region: CASSLLGPRPKGHGYTF. For the CDR3, the DNA is TGTGCCAGCAGTTTATTGGGGCCCCGACCCAAGGGACATGGCTACACCTTC.

This sequence joins TRBV19 and TRBJ1-4, with TRBD1 as a possible D gene (5 bases). The length of the CDR3 is 14 residues. Deletions cut 7 bases from V and 5 bases from J, with 14 bases between. CDR1 LNHDA and CDR2 SQIVND come from the germline V gene (reference sequence). This CDR3 is CASTLTAYNEKLFF. The CDR3 DNA is TGTGCCAGTACCCTGACAGCCTACAATGAAAAACTGTTTTTT.

V is TRBV5-4 and J is TRBJ2-5; D not resolved. From germline, CDR1 is SGHNT and CDR2 YYREEE (reference sequence). The V end lost 2 bases, the J end lost 1 base, and 12 bases lay between the germline ends. The CDR3 runs to 15 residues. The CDR3 loop is CASSFASRIQETQYF. The CDR3 DNA reads TGTGCCAGCAGCTTTGCTTCCCGGATCCAAGAGACCCAGTACTTC.

The rearrangement uses TRBV11-2 and TRBJ1-3; TRBD1 might be the D (6 bases). CDR1 and CDR2 from the germline V gene are SGHAT and FQNNGV. V dropped 1 base and J dropped 3 bases, with 13 bases sitting between them. This CDR3 is 16 amino acids long. The chain's CDR3 is CASSLGRGAIGNTIYF. DNA of the CDR3: TGTGCCAGCAGCTTAGGCCGGGGGGCGATTGGAAACACCATATATTTT.

This clone showed up just a few times. In DNA, the CDR3 is TGTGCCATCAGTGATCGATGGGTTGATAATTCACCCCTCCACTTT. It translates to CAISDRWVDNSPLHF. This rearrangement joins TRBV10-3 to TRBJ1-6, with unresolved D. The CDR3 totals 15 residues. Germline CDR1 and CDR2: ENHRY and SYGVKD. V lost 3 bases to trimming and J lost 5 bases, with 11 bases between them.

This rearrangement joins TRBV5-1 to TRBJ2-6; either TRBD1 or TRBD2 may fit D (5 bases each). Germline CDR1 SGHRS, CDR2 YFSETQ. With 2 bases removed from V and 0 bases from J, the gap between germline ends came to 24 bases. The CDR3 is made up of 21 amino acids. This chain's CDR3 is CASSLGLRPGPSSSGANVLTF. For the CDR3, the DNA is TGCGCCAGCAGCTTAGGTCTCAGACCGGGACCTTCGAGCTCTGGGGCCAACGTCCTGACTTTC.

The V gene is TRBV18, the J gene TRBJ1-1; D may be TRBD1 (6 bases). Trimming took 6 bases from V and 0 from J, leaving 17 bases between them. The germline V gene encodes CDR1 KGHSH and CDR2 LQKENI. There are 16 residues in the CDR3. The chain's CDR3 is CASSPNRVSMNTEAFF. The CDR3 DNA follows: TGTGCCAGCTCGCCAAACAGGGTATCGATGAACACTGAAGCTTTCTTT.

The chain couples TRBV4-1 to TRBJ1-4; 9 nucleotides line up with TRBD1. The CDR3 runs 15 residues. Germline V lookup: CDR1 MGHRA, CDR2 YSYEKL. With V trimmed by 3 bases and J by 7 bases, 6 bases remained unmatched. Here the CDR3 DNA reads TGCGCCAGCAGCCAGGCCGGGACAGGGCCTGAAAAACTGTTTTTT. This codes for CASSQAGTGPEKLFF.

The sample holds a few counts of this clone. The J gene is TRBJ2-2, the V gene TRBV6-5; D possibly corresponds to TRBD2 (6 bases). The V gene's germline CDR1 is MNHEY and CDR2 SVGAGI. The V end was cut by 7 bases, the J end by 4 bases, with 13 bases between. The length of the CDR3 is 14 residues. The CDR3 nucleotides read TGTGCCAGCATCCCAGGAGGGAGCACCGGGGAGCTGTTTTTT. As protein: CASIPGGSTGELFF.

The chain uses TRBV19 and TRBJ2-6; 9 positions match TRBD1. CDR3 length equals 16 residues. Trimming removed 6 bases from V and 0 bases from J; junction bases left unmatched: 3. Germline V gives CDR1 LNHDA, CDR2 SQIVND (reference sequence). DNA for the CDR3: TGTGCCAGTAGGCGACAGGGGGACTCTGGGGCCAACGTCCTGACTTTC. Its protein product is CASRRQGDSGANVLTF.